These 2 T cell receptor beta chains were all obtained from the same sample, sequenced in a study of breast tumors, draining lymph nodes, adjacent tissues. Samples came from axillary lymph nodes draining the breast cancer. Each CDR3 protein gets one entry after TCRdb re-called the multiplex PCR reads with MiXCR. Here the sample spans more than 250,000 distinct CDR3 sequences, under 35% being singletons. The specimen was axillary lymph node tissue. The origin of the receptors is a female donor with breast cancer. Some clones in this sample may be carry-over from other donors' samples.

J is TRBJ2-5 and V is TRBV13; 10 bases are shared with TRBD1. V was clipped by 1 base and J by 1 base; unmatched bases: 3. CDR3 size: 16 residues. Per the germline V gene, CDR1 is PRHDT and CDR2 is FYEKMQ (reference sequence). In DNA form, the CDR3 reads TGTGCCAGCAGCTTAGACGGGACAGGGGCCCAAGAGACCCAGTACTTC. This translates into CASSLDGTGAQETQYF. The full variable domain, with the rest looked up from reference TRBV13 and TRBJ2-5, is AAGVIQSPRHLIKEKRETATLKCYPIPRHDTVYWYQQGPGQDPQFLISFYEKMQSDKGSIPDRFSAQQFSDYHSELNMSSLELGDSALYFCASSLDGTGAQETQYFGPGTRLLVL.

This clonotype appeared many times. V is TRBV20-1 and J is TRBJ2-1; the D gene is possibly TRBD2 (6 bases). The CDR3 has 14 residues. V lost 2 bases and J 4 bases, leaving 12 bases between the germline ends. In germline, CDR1 is DFQATT, CDR2 SNEGSKA (reference sequence). The CDR3 sequence is CSARTSFGYNEQFF. The DNA of the CDR3 is TGCAGTGCTAGAACTAGCTTTGGGTACAATGAGCAGTTCTTC.